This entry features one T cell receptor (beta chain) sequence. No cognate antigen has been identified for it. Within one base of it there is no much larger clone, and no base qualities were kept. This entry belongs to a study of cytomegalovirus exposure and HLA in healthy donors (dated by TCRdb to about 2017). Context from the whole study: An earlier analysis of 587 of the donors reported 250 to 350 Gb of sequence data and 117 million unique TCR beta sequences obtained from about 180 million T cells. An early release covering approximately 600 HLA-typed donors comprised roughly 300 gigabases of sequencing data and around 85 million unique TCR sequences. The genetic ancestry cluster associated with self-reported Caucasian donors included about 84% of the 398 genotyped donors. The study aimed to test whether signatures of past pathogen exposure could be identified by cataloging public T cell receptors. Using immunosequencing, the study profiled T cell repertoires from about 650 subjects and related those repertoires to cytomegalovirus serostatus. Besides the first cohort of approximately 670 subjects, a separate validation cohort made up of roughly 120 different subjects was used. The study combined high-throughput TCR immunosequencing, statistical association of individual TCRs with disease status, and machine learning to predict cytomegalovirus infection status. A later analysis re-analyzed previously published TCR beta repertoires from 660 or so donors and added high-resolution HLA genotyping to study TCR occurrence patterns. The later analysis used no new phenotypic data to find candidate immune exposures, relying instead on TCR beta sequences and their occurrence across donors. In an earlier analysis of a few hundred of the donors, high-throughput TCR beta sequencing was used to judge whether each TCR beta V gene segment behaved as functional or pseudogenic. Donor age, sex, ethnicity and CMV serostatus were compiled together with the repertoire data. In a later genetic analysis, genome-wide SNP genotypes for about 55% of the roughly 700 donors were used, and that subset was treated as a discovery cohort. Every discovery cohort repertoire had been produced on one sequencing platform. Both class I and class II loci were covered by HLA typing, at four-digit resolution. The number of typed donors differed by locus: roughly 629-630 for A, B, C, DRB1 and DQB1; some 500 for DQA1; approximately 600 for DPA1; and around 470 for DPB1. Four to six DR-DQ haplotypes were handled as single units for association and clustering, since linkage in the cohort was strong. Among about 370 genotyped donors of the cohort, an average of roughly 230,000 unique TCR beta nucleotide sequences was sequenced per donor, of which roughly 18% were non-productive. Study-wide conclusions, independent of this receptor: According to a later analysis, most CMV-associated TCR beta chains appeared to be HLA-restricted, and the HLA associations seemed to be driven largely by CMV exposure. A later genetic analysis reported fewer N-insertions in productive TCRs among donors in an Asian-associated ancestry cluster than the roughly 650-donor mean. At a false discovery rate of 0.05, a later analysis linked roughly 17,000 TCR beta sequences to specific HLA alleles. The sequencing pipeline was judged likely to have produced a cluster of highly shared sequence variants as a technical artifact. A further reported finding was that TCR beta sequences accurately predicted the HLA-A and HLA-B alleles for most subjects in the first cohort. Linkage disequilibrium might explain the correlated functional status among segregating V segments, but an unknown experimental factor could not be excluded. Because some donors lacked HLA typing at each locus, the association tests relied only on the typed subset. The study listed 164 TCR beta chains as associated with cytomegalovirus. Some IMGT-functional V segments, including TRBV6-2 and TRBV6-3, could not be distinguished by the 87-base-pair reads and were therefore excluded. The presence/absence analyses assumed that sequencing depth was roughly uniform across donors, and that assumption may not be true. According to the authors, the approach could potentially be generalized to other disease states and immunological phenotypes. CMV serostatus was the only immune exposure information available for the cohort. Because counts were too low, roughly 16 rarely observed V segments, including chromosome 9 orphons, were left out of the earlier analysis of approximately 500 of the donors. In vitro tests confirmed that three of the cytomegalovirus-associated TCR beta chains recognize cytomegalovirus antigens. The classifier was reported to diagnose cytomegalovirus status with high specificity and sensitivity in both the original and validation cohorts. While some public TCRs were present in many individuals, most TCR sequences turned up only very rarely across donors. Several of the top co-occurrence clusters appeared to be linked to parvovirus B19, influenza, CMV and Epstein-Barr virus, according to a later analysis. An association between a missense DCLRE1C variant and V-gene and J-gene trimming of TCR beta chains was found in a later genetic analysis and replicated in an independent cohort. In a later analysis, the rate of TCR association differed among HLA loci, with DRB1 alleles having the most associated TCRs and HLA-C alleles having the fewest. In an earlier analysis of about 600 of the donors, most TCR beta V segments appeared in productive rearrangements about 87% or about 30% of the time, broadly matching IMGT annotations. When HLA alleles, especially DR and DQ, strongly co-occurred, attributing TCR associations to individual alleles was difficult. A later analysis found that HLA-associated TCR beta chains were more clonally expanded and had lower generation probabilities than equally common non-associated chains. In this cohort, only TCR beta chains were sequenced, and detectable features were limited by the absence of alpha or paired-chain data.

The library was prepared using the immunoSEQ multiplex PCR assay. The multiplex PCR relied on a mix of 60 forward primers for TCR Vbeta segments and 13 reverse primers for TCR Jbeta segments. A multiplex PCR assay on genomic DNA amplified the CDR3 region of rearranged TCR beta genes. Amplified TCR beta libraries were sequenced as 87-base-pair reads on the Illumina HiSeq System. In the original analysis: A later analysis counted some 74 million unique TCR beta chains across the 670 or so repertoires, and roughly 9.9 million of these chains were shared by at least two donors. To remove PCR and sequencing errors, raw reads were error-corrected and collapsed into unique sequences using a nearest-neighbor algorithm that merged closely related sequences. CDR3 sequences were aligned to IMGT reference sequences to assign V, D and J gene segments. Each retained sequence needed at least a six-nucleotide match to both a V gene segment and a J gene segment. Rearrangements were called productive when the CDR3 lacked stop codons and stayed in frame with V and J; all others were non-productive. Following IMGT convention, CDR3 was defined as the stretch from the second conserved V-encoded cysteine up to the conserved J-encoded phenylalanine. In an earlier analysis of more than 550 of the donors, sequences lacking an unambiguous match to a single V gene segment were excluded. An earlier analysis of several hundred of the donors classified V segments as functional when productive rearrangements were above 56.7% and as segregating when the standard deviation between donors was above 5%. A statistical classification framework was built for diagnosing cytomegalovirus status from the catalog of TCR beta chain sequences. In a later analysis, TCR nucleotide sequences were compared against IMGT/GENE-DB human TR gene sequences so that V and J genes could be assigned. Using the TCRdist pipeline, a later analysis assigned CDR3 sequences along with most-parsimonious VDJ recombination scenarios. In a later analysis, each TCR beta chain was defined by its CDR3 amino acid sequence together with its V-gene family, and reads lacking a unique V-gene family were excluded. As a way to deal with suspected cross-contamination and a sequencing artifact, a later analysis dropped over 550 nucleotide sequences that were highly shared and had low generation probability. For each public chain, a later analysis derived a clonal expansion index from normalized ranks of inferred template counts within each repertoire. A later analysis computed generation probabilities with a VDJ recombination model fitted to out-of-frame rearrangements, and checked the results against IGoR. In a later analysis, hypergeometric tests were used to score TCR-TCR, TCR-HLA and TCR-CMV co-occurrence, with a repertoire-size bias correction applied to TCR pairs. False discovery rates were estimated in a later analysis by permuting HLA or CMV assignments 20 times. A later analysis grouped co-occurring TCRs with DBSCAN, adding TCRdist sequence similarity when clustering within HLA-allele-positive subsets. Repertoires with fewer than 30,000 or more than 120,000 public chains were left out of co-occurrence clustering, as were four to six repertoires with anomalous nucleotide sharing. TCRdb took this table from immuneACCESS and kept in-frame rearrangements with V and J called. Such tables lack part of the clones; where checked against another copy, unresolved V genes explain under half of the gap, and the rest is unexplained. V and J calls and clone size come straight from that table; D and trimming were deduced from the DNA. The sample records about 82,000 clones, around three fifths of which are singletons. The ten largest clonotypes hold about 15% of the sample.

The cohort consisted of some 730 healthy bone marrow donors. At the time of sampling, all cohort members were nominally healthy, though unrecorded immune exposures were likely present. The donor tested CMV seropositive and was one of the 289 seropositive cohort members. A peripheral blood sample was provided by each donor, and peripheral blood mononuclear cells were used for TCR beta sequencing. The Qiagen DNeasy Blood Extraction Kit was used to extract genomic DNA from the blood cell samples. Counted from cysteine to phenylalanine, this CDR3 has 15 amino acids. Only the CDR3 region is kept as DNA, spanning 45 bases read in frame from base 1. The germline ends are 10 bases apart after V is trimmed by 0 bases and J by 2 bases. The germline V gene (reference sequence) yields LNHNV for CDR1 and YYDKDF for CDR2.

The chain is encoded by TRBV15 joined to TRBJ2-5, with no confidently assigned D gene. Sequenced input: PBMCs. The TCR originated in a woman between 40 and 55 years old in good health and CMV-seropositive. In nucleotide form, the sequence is TGTGCCACCAGCAGAGATCGACAAATTCAAGAGACCCAGTACTTC. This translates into CATSRDRQIQETQYF. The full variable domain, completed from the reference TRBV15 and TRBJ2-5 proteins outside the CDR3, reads DAMVIQNPRYQVTQFGKPVTLSCSQTLNHNVMYWYQQKSSQAPKLLFHYYDKDFNNEADTPDNFQSRRPNTSFCFLDIRSPGLGDTAMYLCATSRDRQIQETQYFGPGTRLLVL.